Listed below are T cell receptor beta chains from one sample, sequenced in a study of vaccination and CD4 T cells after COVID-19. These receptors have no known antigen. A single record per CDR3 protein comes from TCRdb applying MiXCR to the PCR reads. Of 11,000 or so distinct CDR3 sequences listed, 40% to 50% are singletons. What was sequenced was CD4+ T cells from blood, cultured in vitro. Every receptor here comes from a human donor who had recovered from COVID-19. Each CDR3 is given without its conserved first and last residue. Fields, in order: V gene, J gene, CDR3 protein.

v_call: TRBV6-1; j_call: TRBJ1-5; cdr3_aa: ASSGRGHSQPQH
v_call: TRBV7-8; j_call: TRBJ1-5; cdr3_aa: ASSSQNQPQH
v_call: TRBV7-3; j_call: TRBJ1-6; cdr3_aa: ASSLPPGTSSLSSYNSPLH
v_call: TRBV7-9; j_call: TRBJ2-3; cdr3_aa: ATQKGESPTDTQY
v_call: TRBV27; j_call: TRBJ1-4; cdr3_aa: ASSFLGLANEKLF
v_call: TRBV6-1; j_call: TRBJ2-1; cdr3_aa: ASPSPFYNEQF
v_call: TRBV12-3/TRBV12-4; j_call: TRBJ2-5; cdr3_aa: ASSFGGGETQY
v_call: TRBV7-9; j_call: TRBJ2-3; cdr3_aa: ASSFSAGSTDTQY
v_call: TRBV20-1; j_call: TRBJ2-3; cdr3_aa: SAPVMVGGTQY
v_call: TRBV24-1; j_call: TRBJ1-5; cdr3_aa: ATSGIGPNQPQH
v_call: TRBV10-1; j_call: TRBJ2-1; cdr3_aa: ASSLDSAGYEQF
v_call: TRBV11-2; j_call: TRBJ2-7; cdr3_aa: ASSSLPRSSYEQY
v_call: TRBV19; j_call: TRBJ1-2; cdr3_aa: ASRMRQGIAYGYT
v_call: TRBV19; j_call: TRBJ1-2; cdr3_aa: ASSMVDGYGYT
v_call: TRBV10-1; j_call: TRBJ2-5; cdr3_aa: ASSEGHQGTQY
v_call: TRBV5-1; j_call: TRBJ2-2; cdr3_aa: ASSLGGSGIAGELF
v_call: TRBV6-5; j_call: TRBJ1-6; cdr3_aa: ASSYPPGQGDSPLH
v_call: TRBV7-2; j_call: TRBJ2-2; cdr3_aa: ASSLGLAGGTGELF
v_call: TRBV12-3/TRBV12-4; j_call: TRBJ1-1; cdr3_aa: ASSGTGMGNTEAF
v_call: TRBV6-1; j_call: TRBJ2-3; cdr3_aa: ASTRSVGSTDTQY
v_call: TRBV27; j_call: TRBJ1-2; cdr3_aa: ASRFISPRGQLSYGYT
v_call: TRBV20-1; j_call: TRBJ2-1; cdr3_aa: SARVLAGVISSYNEQF